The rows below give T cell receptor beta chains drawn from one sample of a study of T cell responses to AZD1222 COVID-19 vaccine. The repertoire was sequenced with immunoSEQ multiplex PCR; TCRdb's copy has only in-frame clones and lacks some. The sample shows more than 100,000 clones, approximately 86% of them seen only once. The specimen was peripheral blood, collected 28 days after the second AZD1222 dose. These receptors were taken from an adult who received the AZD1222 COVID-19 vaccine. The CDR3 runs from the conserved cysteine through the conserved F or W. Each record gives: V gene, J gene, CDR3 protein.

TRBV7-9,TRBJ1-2,CASSLGSFDYGYTF
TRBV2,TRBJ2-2,CASSVERGGTGELFF
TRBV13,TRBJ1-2,CASSLLVGDRTTGYTF
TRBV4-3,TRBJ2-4,CASSQESQGVKNIQYF
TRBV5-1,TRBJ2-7,CASSNTGSSYEQYF
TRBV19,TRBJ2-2,CASSIGSGARTGELFF
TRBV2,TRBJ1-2,CASSDLGGGYTF
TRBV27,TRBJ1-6,CASKLGVSDSRSSPLHF
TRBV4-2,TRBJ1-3,CASSRTRIDSSVASGNTIYF
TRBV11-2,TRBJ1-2,CASSPHGTVNYGYTF
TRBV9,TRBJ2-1,CASSGQSSYNEQFF
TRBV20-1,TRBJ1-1,CSAYGKGEAFF
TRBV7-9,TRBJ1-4,CASSLAIATNEKLFF
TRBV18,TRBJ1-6,CASSPPPETGSSPLHF
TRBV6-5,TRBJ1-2,CASSPGGEYGYTF
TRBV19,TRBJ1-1,CASSIDGDVLEAFF
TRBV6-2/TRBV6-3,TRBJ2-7,CASSSAGKSYEQYF
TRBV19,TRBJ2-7,CASSRAVSYEQYF
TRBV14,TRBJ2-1,CASSRRGVSYNEQFF
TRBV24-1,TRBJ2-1,CATSEARPRGPTQFF
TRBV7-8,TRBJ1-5,CASSLAGRGFGNQPQHF
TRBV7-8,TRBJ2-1,CASRPGLQTRQFF
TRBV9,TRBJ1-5,CASSVDRGSNQPQHF
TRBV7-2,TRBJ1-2,CASSLVGMYGYTF
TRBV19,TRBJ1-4,CASRPPGIDNEKLFF
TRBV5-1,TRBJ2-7,CASSLFTGAGASEQYF
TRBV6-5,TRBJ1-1,CASSYRPDNAEAFF
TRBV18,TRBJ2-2,CASSLSGSADTGELFF
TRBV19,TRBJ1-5,CASSELSQPQHF
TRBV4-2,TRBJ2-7,CASSPARTGYEQYF
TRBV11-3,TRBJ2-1,CASSSYRTSYNEQFF
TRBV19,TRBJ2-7,CASSHLGAAGEQYF
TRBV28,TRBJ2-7,CASVRSRGQSYEQYF
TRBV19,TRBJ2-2,CASSAETGELFF
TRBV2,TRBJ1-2,CASSQTGLNYGYTF
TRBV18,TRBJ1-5,CASSPSRGGQPQHF
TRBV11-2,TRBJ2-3,CASSFAADTQYF
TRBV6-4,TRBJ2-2,CASGTGTGELFF